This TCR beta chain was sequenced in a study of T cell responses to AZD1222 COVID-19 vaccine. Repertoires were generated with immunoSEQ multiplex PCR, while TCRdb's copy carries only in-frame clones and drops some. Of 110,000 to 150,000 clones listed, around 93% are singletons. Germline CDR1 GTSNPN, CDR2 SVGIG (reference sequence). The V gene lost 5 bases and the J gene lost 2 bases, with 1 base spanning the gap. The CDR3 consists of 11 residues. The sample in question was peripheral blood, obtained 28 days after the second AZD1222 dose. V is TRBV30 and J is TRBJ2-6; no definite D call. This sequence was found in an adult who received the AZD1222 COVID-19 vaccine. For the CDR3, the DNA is TGTGCCTGGGCTGGGGCCAACGTCCTGACTTTC. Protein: CAWAGANVLTF.